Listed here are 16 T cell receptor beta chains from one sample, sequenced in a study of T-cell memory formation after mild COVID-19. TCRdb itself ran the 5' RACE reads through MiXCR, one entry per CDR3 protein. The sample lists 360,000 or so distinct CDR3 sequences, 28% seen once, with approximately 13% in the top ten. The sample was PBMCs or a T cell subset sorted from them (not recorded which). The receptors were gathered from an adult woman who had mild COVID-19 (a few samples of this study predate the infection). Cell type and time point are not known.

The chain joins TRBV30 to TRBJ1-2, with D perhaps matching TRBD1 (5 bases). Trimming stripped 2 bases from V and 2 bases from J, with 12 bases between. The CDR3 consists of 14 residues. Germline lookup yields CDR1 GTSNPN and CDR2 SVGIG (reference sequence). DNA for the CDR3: TGTGCCTGGAGTTTTAAGGGACGGAACTATGGCTACACCTTC. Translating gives CAWSFKGRNYGYTF.

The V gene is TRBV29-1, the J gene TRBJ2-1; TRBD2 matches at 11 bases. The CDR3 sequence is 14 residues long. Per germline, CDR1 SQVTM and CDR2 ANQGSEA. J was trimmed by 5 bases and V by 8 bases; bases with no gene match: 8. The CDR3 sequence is CSTTPGLADNEQFF. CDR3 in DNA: TGCAGCACCACCCCGGGACTAGCGGACAATGAGCAGTTCTTC.

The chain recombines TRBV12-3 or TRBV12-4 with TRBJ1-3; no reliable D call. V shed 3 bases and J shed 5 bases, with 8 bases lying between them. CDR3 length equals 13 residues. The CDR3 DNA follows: TGTGCCAGCAGTTTCTACGAGCGAAACACCATATATTTT. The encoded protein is CASSFYERNTIYF.

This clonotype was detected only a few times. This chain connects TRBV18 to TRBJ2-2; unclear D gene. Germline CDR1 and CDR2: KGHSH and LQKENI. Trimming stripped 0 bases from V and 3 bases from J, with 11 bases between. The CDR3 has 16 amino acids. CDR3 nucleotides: TGTGCCAGCTCACCACCCTTCAAGGGCGACACCGGGGAGCTGTTTTTT. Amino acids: CASSPPFKGDTGELFF.

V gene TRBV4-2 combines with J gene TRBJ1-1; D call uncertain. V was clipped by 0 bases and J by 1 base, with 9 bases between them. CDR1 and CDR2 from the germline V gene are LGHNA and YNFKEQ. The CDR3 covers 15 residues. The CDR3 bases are TGTGCCAGCAGCCAAGATGGGCAAGGGAACACTGAAGCTTTCTTT. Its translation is CASSQDGQGNTEAFF.

CDR3 nucleotides: TGTGCCAGCAGCTTATCTACGGGAGGGCCCCACGAGCAGTACTTC. Translated: CASSLSTGGPHEQYF. V gene TRBV7-9 combines with J gene TRBJ2-7, with TRBD2 matching over 8 bases. Trimming cost V 2 bases and J 5 bases; bases outside gene matches: 8. This CDR3 spans 15 amino acids. The germline V gene encodes CDR1 SEHNR and CDR2 FQNEAQ (reference sequence).

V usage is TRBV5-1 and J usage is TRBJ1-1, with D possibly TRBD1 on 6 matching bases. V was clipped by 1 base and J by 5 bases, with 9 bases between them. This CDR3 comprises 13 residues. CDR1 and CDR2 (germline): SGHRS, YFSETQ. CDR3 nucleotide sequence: TGCGCCAGCAGCTTGTGGAGGGGGACTGAAGCTTTCTTT. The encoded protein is CASSLWRGTEAFF. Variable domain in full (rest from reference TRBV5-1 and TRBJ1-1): KAGVTQTPRYLIKTRGQQVTLSCSPISGHRSVSWYQQTPGQGLQFLFEYFSETQRNKGNFPGRFSGRQFSNSRSEMNVSTLELGDSALYLCASSLWRGTEAFFGQGTRLTVV.

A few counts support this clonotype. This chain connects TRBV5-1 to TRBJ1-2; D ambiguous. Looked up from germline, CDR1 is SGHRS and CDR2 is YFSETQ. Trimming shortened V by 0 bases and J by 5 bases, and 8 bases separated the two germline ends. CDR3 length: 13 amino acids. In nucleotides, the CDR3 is TGCGCCAGCAGCTTGGAACCCAGATATGGCTACACCTTC. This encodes CASSLEPRYGYTF.

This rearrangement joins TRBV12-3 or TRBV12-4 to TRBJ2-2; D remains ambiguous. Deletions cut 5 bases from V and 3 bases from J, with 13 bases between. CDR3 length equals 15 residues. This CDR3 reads CASSPYSSHTGELFF. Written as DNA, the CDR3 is TGTGCCAGCAGTCCGTACAGTTCCCACACCGGGGAGCTGTTTTTT.

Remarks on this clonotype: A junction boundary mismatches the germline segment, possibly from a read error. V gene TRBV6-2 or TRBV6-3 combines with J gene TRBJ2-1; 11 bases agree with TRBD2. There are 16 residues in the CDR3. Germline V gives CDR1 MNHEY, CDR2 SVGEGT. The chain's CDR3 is CASRFTSGGSYNERFF. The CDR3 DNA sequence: TGTGCCAGCAGGTTCACTAGCGGGGGCTCCTACAATGAGCGGTTCTTC.

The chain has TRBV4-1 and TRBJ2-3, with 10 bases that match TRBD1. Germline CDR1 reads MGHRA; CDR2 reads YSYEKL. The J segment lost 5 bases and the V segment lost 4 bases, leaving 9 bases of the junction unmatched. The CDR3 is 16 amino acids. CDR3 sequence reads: CASSRTGQGVLDTQYF. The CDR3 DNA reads TGCGCCAGCAGCCGCACAGGACAGGGGGTTCTAGATACGCAGTATTTT.

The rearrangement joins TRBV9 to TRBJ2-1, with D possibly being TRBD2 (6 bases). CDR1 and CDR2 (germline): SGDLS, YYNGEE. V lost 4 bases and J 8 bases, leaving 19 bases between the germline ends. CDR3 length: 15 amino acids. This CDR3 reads CASSRDGTPFYEQFF. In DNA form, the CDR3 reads TGTGCCAGCAGCAGAGACGGGACTCCTTTTTATGAGCAGTTCTTC.

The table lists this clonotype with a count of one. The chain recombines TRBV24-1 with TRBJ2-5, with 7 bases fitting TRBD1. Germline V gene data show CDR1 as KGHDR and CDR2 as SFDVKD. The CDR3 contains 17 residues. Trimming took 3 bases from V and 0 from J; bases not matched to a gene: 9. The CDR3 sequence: CATSDPNRGVYQETQYF. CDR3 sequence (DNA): TGTGCCACCAGTGATCCTAACAGGGGAGTCTACCAAGAGACCCAGTACTTC.

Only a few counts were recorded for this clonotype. Here the CDR3 reads CASSHRGREYEQYF. The DNA for the CDR3 is TGTGCCAGCAGTCATCGAGGCAGGGAATACGAGCAGTACTTC. V gene TRBV12-3 or TRBV12-4 combines with J gene TRBJ2-7; a weak D match, TRBD1 (5 bases). V was pared by 5 bases and J by 4 bases, with 15 bases between. CDR3 size: 14 residues.

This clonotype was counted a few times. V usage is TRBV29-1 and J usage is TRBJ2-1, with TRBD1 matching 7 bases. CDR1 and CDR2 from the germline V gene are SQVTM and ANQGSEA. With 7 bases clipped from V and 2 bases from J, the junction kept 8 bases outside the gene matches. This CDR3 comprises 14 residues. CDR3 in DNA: TGCAGCGCATTAAGACAGGGCCCCTACAATGAGCAGTTCTTC. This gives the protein CSALRQGPYNEQFF.

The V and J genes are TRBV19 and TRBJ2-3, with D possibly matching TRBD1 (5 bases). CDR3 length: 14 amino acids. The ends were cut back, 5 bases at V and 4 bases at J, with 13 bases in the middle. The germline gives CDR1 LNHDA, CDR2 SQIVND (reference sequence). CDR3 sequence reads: CASSVDGASDTQYF. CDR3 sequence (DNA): TGTGCCAGTAGTGTTGATGGGGCGTCAGATACGCAGTATTTT.